The following is a T cell receptor beta chain sequence with its context. Its cognate antigen is unknown. The data derive from a study of cytomegalovirus exposure and HLA in healthy donors. CDR1 and CDR2 (germline): LNHNV, YYDKDF (reference sequence). V lost 0 bases to trimming and J lost 3 bases, with 3 bases between them. The CDR3 totals 14 residues. Amplification used 60 Vbeta primers and 13 Jbeta primers. The data were produced by immunoSEQ multiplex PCR, yet TCRdb's version contains in-frame clones alone and is incomplete. The table lists under 150,000 clones, roughly three quarters of them singletons. Study findings and constraints: Associated with HLA alleles at 0.05 false discovery rate in a later analysis were about 17,000 TCR beta sequences.

The chain links TRBV15 to TRBJ2-6; no clear D gene. The sample consisted of PBMCs. This TCR was recovered from a middle-aged woman in good health and CMV-seronegative. In DNA, the CDR3 is TGTGCCACCAGCAGAGATAATGGGGCCAACGTCCTGACTTTC. This gives the protein CATSRDNGANVLTF.